This entry lists 18 T cell receptor beta chains sequenced from one sample in a study of regulatory T cells in long-lasting Graves disease (dated by TCRdb to the early 2020s). In the paper's terms, the time point label means: newly diagnosed GD, antithyroid drugs for less than 3 months. RNA was extracted from PBMCs in TRIzol for both TCR sequencing and RNA sequencing. The library was made by multiplex PCR. Sequencing was carried out with an Illumina HiSeq 4000. iRepertoire HTBI primers and Arm-PCR amplification of CDR3 regions were used to construct TCR beta libraries. TCRdb handled the public reads itself, with Q25 trimming in fastp and clone calling in MiXCR, and kept productive beta chains. Identical CDR3 protein sequences are pooled into one entry, listed with their most common genes and DNA. The sample records a few hundred thousand distinct CDR3 sequences, roughly a sixth of which are singletons. The leading ten clones occupy about 32% of the sample.

These sequences were also reported in another study, on T cells in Graves' hyperthyroidism and ophthalmopathy.

Specimen: peripheral blood mononuclear cells (PBMCs), collected at new diagnosis, from a patient treated with antithyroid drugs. The receptors originated from a middle-aged man with Graves disease. Donor details come from another sample of the same person, matched by shared clones.

This clonotype was counted ten times or more. The chain joins TRBV2 to TRBJ1-1; D gene uncertain. V was clipped by 6 bases and J by 4 bases, with 15 bases between them. In germline, CDR1 is SNHLY, CDR2 FYNNEI. The CDR3 is 14 residues long. The CDR3, as DNA: TGTGCCAGCAGCGGCGAAGGATTGGGCACTGAAGCTTTCTTT. It yields the protein CASSGEGLGTEAFF.

This clonotype has a handful of counts. V and J are TRBV5-1 and TRBJ2-6; D ambiguous. Deletions cut 4 bases from V and 0 bases from J, with 8 bases between. Looked up from germline, CDR1 is SGHRS and CDR2 is YFSETQ. The CDR3 has 15 amino acids. CDR3 residues: CASSIGFSGANVLTF. CDR3 nucleotides: TGCGCCAGCAGCATAGGATTCTCTGGGGCCAACGTCCTGACTTTC.

This clonotype has ten or more counts. The chain has TRBV19 and TRBJ2-3; no clear D gene. Between the trimmed V and J ends, which lost 2 bases and 1 base, there was a span of 16 bases. CDR3 size: 17 residues. Germline V lookup: CDR1 LNHDA, CDR2 SQIVND (reference sequence). For the CDR3, the DNA is TGTGCCAGTAGTATAATCGGGTTGGGCAGTCGCACAGATACGCAGTATTTT. Translated: CASSIIGLGSRTDTQYF.

This clonotype was recorded many times. The chain has TRBV2 and TRBJ1-4; 11 nucleotides agree with TRBD1. The CDR3 totals 17 residues. J gave up 1 base and V 6 bases, and 7 bases lay outside the gene matches. Germline loops: CDR1 SNHLY, CDR2 FYNNEI. The CDR3: CASSSRTGGVTNEKLFF. As DNA, the CDR3 is TGTGCCAGCAGCAGCCGGACAGGGGGCGTAACTAATGAAAAACTGTTTTTT.

This clonotype came up many times. J is TRBJ1-1 and V is TRBV2, with D possibly matching TRBD1 (5 bases). The CDR3 is made up of 13 amino acids. The ends were cut back, 6 bases at V and 1 base at J, with 9 bases in the middle. From germline, CDR1 is SNHLY and CDR2 FYNNEI. This CDR3 is CASRLQENTEAFF. CDR3 nucleotide sequence: TGTGCCAGCAGGCTACAGGAGAACACTGAAGCTTTCTTT.

This clonotype came up a few times. V is TRBV27 and J is TRBJ1-2; 7 nucleotides line up with TRBD1. CDR1 is MNHEY, CDR2 SMNVEV, per germline (reference sequence). This CDR3 has 14 residues. V lost 5 bases to trimming and J lost 4 bases; unmatched junction nucleotides: 7. The DNA for the CDR3 is TGTGCCAGCAGTCCGAGGGGGCCAGGCTATGGCTACACCTTC. Protein sequence: CASSPRGPGYGYTF.

This clonotype occurred many times. This chain uses TRBV2 with TRBJ2-3; TRBD2 agrees at 11 bases. The CDR3 contains 17 residues. The trim removed 6 bases at V and 2 bases at J, leaving 10 bases unmatched. The germline V gene has CDR1 SNHLY and CDR2 FYNNEI. CDR3 in amino acids: CASSHSTSGEFTDTQYF. The CDR3 nucleotides read TGTGCCAGCAGCCATTCGACTAGCGGGGAGTTCACAGATACGCAGTATTTT.

This clonotype appeared many times. Here the CDR3 reads CASSYSYNEQFF. CDR3 nucleotides: TGTGCCAGCAGTTACAGCTACAATGAGCAGTTCTTC. The J gene is TRBJ2-1, the V gene TRBV6-5; D gene uncertain. Germline V gene sequence: CDR1 MNHEY, CDR2 SVGAGI. Trimming took 2 bases from V and 3 from J, leaving 2 bases between them. This CDR3 has 12 residues.

This clonotype appeared many times. The V and J genes are TRBV12-3 or TRBV12-4 and TRBJ2-2; 15 bases are shared with TRBD2. The CDR3 consists of 21 residues. Unmatched junction bases numbered 16, after V lost 8 bases and J lost 0 bases. CDR3 sequence (DNA): TGTGCCAGCTCTTTTAGGCCGTGGGGACTAGCGGGGGGCACGAACACCGGGGAGCTGTTTTTT. Translating gives CASSFRPWGLAGGTNTGELFF.

This clonotype came up a few times. The chain joins TRBV29-1 to TRBJ2-4, with D possibly called TRBD1 or TRBD2 (5 bases each). V lost 4 bases and J lost 8, with 15 bases in between. The CDR3 sequence is 13 residues long. The V gene's germline CDR1 is SQVTM and CDR2 ANQGSEA. CDR3 DNA: TGCAGCGTTGGTGAAGGGACCGGAGACATTCAGTACTTC. This translates into CSVGEGTGDIQYF. The whole variable domain, remainder taken from reference TRBV29-1 and TRBJ2-4, is SAVISQKPSRDICQRGTSLTIQCQVDSQVTMMFWYRQQPGQSLTLIATANQGSEATYESGFVIDKFPISRPNLTFSTLTVSNMSPEDSSIYLCSVGEGTGDIQYFGAGTRLSVL.

For this clonotype: This sequence may be a read error, since a much larger clone differs from it by one base. As the CDR3 is not closed by the conserved phenylalanine or tryptophan, this likely results from a read error. This chain links TRBV28 with TRBJ2-7; 8 bases agree with TRBD1. The CDR3 is 12 residues long. Germline CDR1 and CDR2: MDHEN and SYDVKM. V trimming: 10 bases; J trimming: 3 bases; junction bases outside the gene matches: 5. Written as DNA, the CDR3 is TGTGCCATCCAGGACAGGGTCTACGAGCAGTACCTC. Its protein is CAIQDRVYEQYL.

Many counts were recorded for this clonotype. This chain joins TRBV29-1 and TRBJ1-4, with 7 positions matching TRBD1. The length of the CDR3 is 11 residues. Trimming cost V 7 bases and J 14 bases; bases outside gene matches: 10. CDR1 and CDR2 from the germline V gene are SQVTM and ANQGSEA. The CDR3 nucleotides read TGCAGCGCACGATACGGGACAGTTCTGTTTTTT. This codes for CSARYGTVLFF.

This clonotype was picked up many times. The gene calls are TRBV7-3 and TRBJ1-1; D is possibly TRBD1 (6 bases). Germline CDR1 SGHTA, CDR2 FQGTGA. CDR3 length: 14 amino acids. Trimming pared 8 bases from V and 1 base from J, leaving 14 bases between. The CDR3 nucleotides read TGTGCCAGCTCTGACGGGGGGGCGAACACTGAAGCTTTCTTT. Encoded protein: CASSDGGANTEAFF.

This clonotype was seen many times. This chain uses TRBV5-1 with TRBJ2-3; D is possibly TRBD1 (5 bases). The CDR3 sequence is 14 residues long. Germline loops: CDR1 SGHRS, CDR2 YFSETQ. V lost 1 base to trimming and J lost 6 bases, with 12 bases between them. The CDR3 coding sequence is TGCGCCAGCAGCTTGCAGGGCCCCTCCGATACGCAGTATTTT. Protein product: CASSLQGPSDTQYF.

This clonotype appeared many times. The chain links TRBV3-1 to TRBJ1-3; 9 positions match TRBD1. The CDR3 is made up of 17 amino acids. CDR1 and CDR2 from the germline V gene are LGHDT and YNNKEL (reference sequence). The J segment lost 2 bases and the V segment lost 2 bases, leaving 7 bases of the junction unmatched. The CDR3 DNA follows: TGTGCCAGCAGCCAAACCGGGACAGGGTTTGCTGGAAACACCATATATTTT. As protein: CASSQTGTGFAGNTIYF.

This clonotype has a count of ten or more. This chain joins TRBV27 and TRBJ2-3, with a possible D match to TRBD1 (5 bases). Per the germline V gene, CDR1 is MNHEY and CDR2 is SMNVEV (reference sequence). This CDR3 is 13 amino acids long. V dropped 3 bases and J dropped 8 bases, with 12 bases sitting between them. The CDR3 spells CASSFPGMATQYF. DNA of the CDR3: TGTGCCAGCAGTTTCCCAGGGATGGCTACGCAGTATTTT.

This clonotype has at least ten counts. V is TRBV12-3 or TRBV12-4 and J is TRBJ2-3, with D unclear. The CDR3 is 13 residues long. V lost 6 bases and J lost 6, with 13 bases in between. DNA for the CDR3: TGTGCCAGCAGCCCCATCGGCGCGGATACGCAGTATTTT. It is translated as CASSPIGADTQYF.

This clonotype was counted ten times or more. The rearrangement joins TRBV30 to TRBJ1-5, with D unclear. Germline CDR1 GTSNPN, CDR2 SVGIG (reference sequence). Trimming shortened V by 3 bases and J by 5 bases, and 11 bases separated the two germline ends. The length of the CDR3 is 13 residues. The CDR3: CAWRRRRDQPQHF. For the CDR3, the DNA is TGTGCCTGGAGACGCAGGAGGGATCAGCCCCAGCATTTT. Based on the CDR3 plus reference TRBV30 and TRBJ1-5, the full variable domain is SQTIHQWPATLVQPVGSPLSLECTVEGTSNPNLYWYRQAAGRGLQLLFYSVGIGQISSEVPQNLSASRPQDRQFILSSKKLLLSDSGFYLCAWRRRRDQPQHFGDGTRLSIL.